This is a list of T cell receptor beta chains from one sample in a study of radiotherapy plus CTLA-4 blockade in lung cancer. TCRdb's table, derived via immunoSEQ multiplex PCR, lists solely in-frame clones and lacks some. The sample gives tens of thousands of clones, approximately 80% of which show up once; around 2.5% is in the top ten. The starting material was peripheral blood, obtained from a patient treated with radiotherapy plus ipilimumab. The receptor set was obtained from a human donor with non-small cell lung cancer whose response to radiotherapy plus ipilimumab could not be evaluated. Each CDR3 is given with its conserved first and last residue.

v_call	j_call	cdr3_length	cdr3_aa
TRBV9	TRBJ1-2	16	CASSVAPGSANYGYTF
TRBV5-4	TRBJ2-4	14	CASSAAGWGNIQYF
TRBV11-3	TRBJ2-6	16	CASSLGQGSGANVLTF
TRBV7-8	TRBJ1-2	15	CASSLGQGTYYGYTF
TRBV7-9	TRBJ2-7	15	CASSSTGDGTYEQYF
TRBV5-6	-	14	CASSSWTVSYEQYF
TRBV7-2	TRBJ1-2	16	CASSHGQGTSWGGYTF
TRBV28	TRBJ1-1	13	CASSLGGGREAFF
TRBV9	TRBJ2-3	12	CASSVVLDTQYF
TRBV29-1	TRBJ2-3	12	CSVERDTDTQYF
TRBV30	TRBJ2-3	14	CAWSGTFLTDTQYF
TRBV2	TRBJ2-3	12	CASSDRADTQYF
TRBV7-9	TRBJ1-5	14	CASSTGTADQPQHF
TRBV11-1	TRBJ2-2	14	CASSLWGGTGELFF
TRBV5-1	TRBJ2-1	15	CASRGGGTGSNEQFF
TRBV29-1	TRBJ2-1	12	CSVPKTEREQFF
TRBV29-1	TRBJ2-7	13	CSAARADSYEQYF
TRBV27	TRBJ2-5	16	CASSFFGRTGGGPQYF
TRBV5-1	TRBJ2-2	15	CASSPGEGILRELFF
TRBV15	TRBJ2-2	15	CATSRRRTTTGELFF
TRBV6-6	TRBJ1-2	12	CASSSGGDGYTF
TRBV29-1	TRBJ2-6	14	CSVVEGSGANVLTF
TRBV7-3	TRBJ2-5	13	CASSLTPQETQYF
TRBV4-2	TRBJ2-7	16	CASSRGPGQGSREQYF
TRBV11-3	TRBJ2-2	17	CASRQNGQRSGTGELFF
TRBV18	TRBJ2-4	13	CASSFTGGDIQYF
TRBV7-9	TRBJ2-3	15	CASSSKTGVTDTQYF
TRBV6-1	TRBJ1-3	16	CASSEGGARAGNTIYF
TRBV28	TRBJ1-1	13	CASSFRWNTEAFF
TRBV19	TRBJ1-2	12	CASSITGLGYTF
TRBV18	TRBJ2-7	13	CASSPGTGNEQYF